This is a list of T cell receptor beta chains from one sample in a study of cytotoxic CD8 clonotypes in ibrutinib-treated CLL. TCRdb keeps only in-frame clones here, not all; method: immunoSEQ multiplex PCR. The sample has 150,000 to 200,000 clones, 84% seen once. The material was PBMCs, obtained after 24 months of ibrutinib treatment. The source is a human donor with chronic lymphocytic leukemia. Each CDR3 is given with its conserved first and last residue. The D gene is left open where the match is weak. Clone size is shown for a subset of rows, as once, few, many or a class of expanded clone.

J gene | clone size | V gene | D gene | CDR3 protein | CDR3 DNA
TRBJ2-7 | - | TRBV7-8 | - | CASIPTPGAGYEQYF | TGTGCCAGCATCCCAACCCCAGGGGCCGGCTACGAGCAGTACTTC
TRBJ1-5 | many | TRBV6-5 | - | CASGTNQPQHF | TGTGCCAGCGGGACCAATCAGCCCCAGCATTTT
TRBJ2-5 | - | TRBV5-8 | - | CASSFGRPEETQYF | TGTGCCAGCAGCTTCGGGCGGCCCGAAGAGACCCAGTACTTC
TRBJ2-3 | - | TRBV4-2 | - | CASSQSLDLRTDTQYF | TGTGCCAGCAGCCAGTCACTAGACCTCCGCACAGATACGCAGTATTTT
TRBJ2-7 | - | TRBV7-6 | - | CASSPGGRYEQYF | TGTGCCAGCAGTCCAGGGGGGCGCTACGAGCAGTACTTC
TRBJ2-1 | - | TRBV19 | - | CASLGTSRHEGRYNEQFF | TGTGCCAGTCTGGGGACCTCCCGCCACGAAGGGCGCTACAATGAGCAGTTCTTC
TRBJ2-7 | - | TRBV30 | TRBD1 | CAWGGQGSSYEQYF | TGTGCCTGGGGTGGACAGGGCAGTTCCTACGAGCAGTACTTC
TRBJ2-3 | - | TRBV11-2 | - | CASSLVVTNTDTQYF | TGTGCCAGCAGCTTAGTCGTTACCAACACAGATACGCAGTATTTT
TRBJ2-3 | - | TRBV2 | TRBD1 | CASSRQGRSDTQYF | TGTGCCAGCAGTAGACAGGGGCGCTCAGATACGCAGTATTTT
TRBJ1-5 | - | TRBV6-5 | - | CASRIQWGYQPQHF | TGTGCCAGCAGAATACAGTGGGGCTATCAGCCCCAGCATTTT
TRBJ1-3 | - | TRBV18 | - | CASSPPVESGNTIYF | TGTGCCAGCTCACCACCGGTGGAGTCTGGAAACACCATATATTTT
TRBJ2-1 | - | TRBV7-3 | - | CASSLRLGERWAGWYNEQFF | TGTGCCAGCAGCTTAAGGTTGGGGGAGCGGTGGGCCGGGTGGTACAATGAGCAGTTCTTC
TRBJ2-5 | - | TRBV6-5 | - | CASSYSSETQYF | TGTGCCAGCAGTTACTCGTCAGAGACCCAGTACTTC
TRBJ2-2 | - | TRBV21-1 | - | CASSKEGGRVMVTGELFF | TGTGCCAGCAGCAAAGAGGGCGGGAGGGTTATGGTGACCGGGGAGCTGTTTTTT
TRBJ2-2 | - | TRBV9 | TRBD2 | CASSSRLLAGDNSGELFF | TGTGCCAGCAGCTCTCGTCTACTAGCGGGAGATAATTCCGGGGAGCTGTTTTTT
TRBJ1-6 | few | TRBV5-1 | TRBD1 | CASSIGGQGSSPLHF | TGCGCCAGCAGCATCGGAGGACAGGGTAGCTCACCCCTCCACTTT
TRBJ2-4 | once | TRBV5-1 | TRBD1 | CASSPSGTGGTKNIQYF | TGCGCCAGCAGCCCCTCCGGGACAGGGGGTACCAAAAACATTCAGTACTTC
TRBJ1-1 | - | TRBV7-9 | - | CASSSLIGVGMNTEAFF | TGTGCCAGCAGCTCCCTAATTGGGGTTGGGATGAACACTGAAGCTTTCTTT
TRBJ2-5 | - | TRBV9 | TRBD1 | CASSVGDRGGTQYF | TGTGCCAGCAGCGTAGGGGACAGGGGAGGGACCCAGTACTTC
TRBJ2-7 | - | TRBV18 | - | CASSPRGPLDEQYF | TGTGCCAGCTCACCACGGGGGCCCCTGGACGAGCAGTACTTC
TRBJ2-3 | - | TRBV18 | - | CASSGGADTQYF | TGTGCCAGCTCAGGCGGCGCTGATACGCAGTATTTT
TRBJ1-4 | - | TRBV5-6 | TRBD1 | CASSLRTGVEKLFF | TGTGCCAGCAGCCTACGGACAGGGGTTGAAAAACTGTTTTTT
TRBJ2-1 | - | TRBV6-1 | TRBD2 | CASSVARTSMNEQFF | TGTGCCAGCAGTGTTGCCCGGACTAGTATGAATGAGCAGTTCTTC
TRBJ2-3 | - | TRBV11-2 | - | CASSSPASGTDTQYF | TGTGCCAGCAGCTCCCCGGCTAGCGGCACAGATACGCAGTATTTT
TRBJ2-1 | - | TRBV2 | - | CASSGRTWGAEQFF | TGTGCCAGCAGCGGTAGGACTTGGGGGGCTGAGCAGTTCTTC
TRBJ2-7 | - | TRBV28 | TRBD1 | CAIGWTGRYEQYF | TGTGCCATCGGGTGGACAGGGAGGTACGAGCAGTACTTC
TRBJ2-5 | once | TRBV5-1 | - | CASSYGQETQYF | TGCGCCAGCAGCTACGGACAAGAGACCCAGTACTTC
TRBJ1-1 | - | TRBV4-2 | - | CASSQDRVGTEAFF | TGTGCCAGCAGCCAAGACAGGGTGGGAACTGAAGCTTTCTTT
TRBJ2-3 | - | TRBV28 | - | CASSLLGLADTDTQYF | TGTGCCAGCAGTTTACTCGGCCTAGCAGACACAGATACGCAGTATTTT
TRBJ1-2 | - | TRBV28 | - | CASSLGRNVYGYTF | TGTGCCAGCAGTTTGGGACGAAACGTCTATGGCTACACCTTC
TRBJ2-1 | once | TRBV27 | - | CASSELGTSYNEQFF | TGTGCCAGCAGCGAACTCGGGACTTCCTACAATGAGCAGTTCTTC
TRBJ1-1 | - | TRBV2 | - | CASSRDGLMNTEAFF | TGTGCCAGCAGTCGGGACGGACTAATGAACACTGAAGCTTTCTTT
TRBJ2-3 | - | TRBV5-1 | - | CASSLGTNTDTQYF | TGCGCCAGCAGCTTGGGGACCAACACAGATACGCAGTATTTT
TRBJ1-2 | - | TRBV30 | TRBD1 | CAWNQGAGGYGYTF | TGTGCCTGGAACCAGGGGGCGGGCGGCTATGGCTACACCTTC
TRBJ2-1 | - | TRBV5-1 | - | CASSLGGSDNEQFF | TGCGCCAGCAGCTTGGGGGGATCGGACAATGAGCAGTTCTTC
TRBJ1-2 | - | TRBV18 | - | CASSRDGLYGYTF | TGTGCCAGCTCACGAGACGGGCTCTATGGCTACACCTTC
TRBJ2-3 | - | TRBV2 | TRBD1 | CASRGTGMGTDTQYF | TGTGCCAGCAGAGGGACAGGGATGGGCACAGATACGCAGTATTTT
TRBJ1-1 | - | TRBV5-1 | TRBD1 | CASSSDRVRTEAFF | TGCGCCAGCAGCTCCGACAGGGTACGGACTGAAGCTTTCTTT
TRBJ1-2 | - | TRBV6-5 | - | CASSSNLFGNMGGYTF | TGTGCCAGCAGTTCAAATCTATTCGGGAATATGGGAGGCTACACCTTC
TRBJ1-2 | - | TRBV5-1 | - | CASSRVGSGLYDYGYTF | TGCGCCAGCAGCCGAGTGGGGTCCGGGTTGTATGACTATGGCTACACCTTC
TRBJ2-7 | - | TRBV19 | - | CASSPRTKQFGHEQYF | TGTGCCAGTAGTCCCAGGACTAAGCAGTTTGGCCACGAGCAGTACTTC
TRBJ1-6 | few | TRBV5-1 | TRBD1 | CASSSSQGANSPLHF | TGCGCCAGCAGCTCGAGCCAGGGGGCAAATTCACCCCTCCACTTT
TRBJ1-1 | few | TRBV6-5 | - | CASGLRGTEAFF | TGTGCCAGCGGGCTCAGGGGCACTGAAGCTTTCTTT
TRBJ1-2 | - | TRBV4-3 | - | CASSQAGGVNYGYTF | TGCGCCAGCAGCCAAGCGGGAGGTGTCAACTATGGCTACACCTTC
TRBJ2-7 | - | TRBV7-3 | - | CASSLGVADSYEQYF | TGTGCCAGCAGCCTGGGGGTGGCGGACTCCTACGAGCAGTACTTC